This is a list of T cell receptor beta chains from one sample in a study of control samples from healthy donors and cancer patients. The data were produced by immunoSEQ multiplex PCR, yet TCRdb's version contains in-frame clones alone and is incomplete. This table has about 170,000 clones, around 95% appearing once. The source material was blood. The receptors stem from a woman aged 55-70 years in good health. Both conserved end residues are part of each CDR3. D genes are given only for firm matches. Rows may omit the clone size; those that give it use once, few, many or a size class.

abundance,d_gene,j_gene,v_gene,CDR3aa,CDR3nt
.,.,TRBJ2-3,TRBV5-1,CASSLEGRRDTDTQYF,TGCGCCAGCAGCTTGGAGGGGAGGAGGGACACAGATACGCAGTATTTT
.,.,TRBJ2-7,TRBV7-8,CASLPGGYSYEQYF,TGTGCCAGCTTACCCGGAGGATACTCCTACGAGCAGTACTTC
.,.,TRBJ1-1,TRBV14,CASSQAGLGTEAFF,TGTGCCAGCAGCCAAGCAGGTCTTGGGACTGAAGCTTTCTTT
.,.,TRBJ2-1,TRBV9,CASTPQVGARDEQFF,TGTGCCAGCACTCCACAGGTGGGGGCGCGGGATGAGCAGTTCTTC
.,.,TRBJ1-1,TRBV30,CAWTVNTEAFF,TGTGCCTGGACAGTGAACACTGAAGCTTTCTTT
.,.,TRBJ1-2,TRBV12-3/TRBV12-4,CASTVLKGYGYTF,TGTGCCAGCACCGTATTAAAAGGCTATGGCTACACCTTC
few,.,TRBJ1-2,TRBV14,CASSQAGGAYYGYTF,TGTGCCAGCAGCCAAGCGGGGGGCGCGTACTATGGCTACACCTTC
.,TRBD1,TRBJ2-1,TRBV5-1,CASSFTGGVEQFF,TGCGCCAGCAGCTTTACAGGGGGCGTTGAGCAGTTCTTC
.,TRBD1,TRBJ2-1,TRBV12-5,CASGATTGGPYNEQFF,TGTGCTAGTGGTGCGACGACAGGGGGCCCCTACAATGAGCAGTTCTTC
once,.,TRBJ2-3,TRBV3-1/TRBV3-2,CASSQRGLGDTQYF,TGTGCCAGCAGCCAGCGGGGTTTGGGAGATACGCAGTATTTT
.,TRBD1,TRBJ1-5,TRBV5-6,CASSYLRGGQPQHF,TGTGCCAGCAGCTACCTCAGGGGGGGTCAGCCCCAGCATTTT
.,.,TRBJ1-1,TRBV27,CASSTRTGFNTEAFF,TGTGCCAGCAGCACCCGAACAGGGTTTAACACTGAAGCTTTCTTT
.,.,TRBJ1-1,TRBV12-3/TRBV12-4,CASSLGENTEAFF,TGTGCCAGCAGTTTGGGGGAGAACACTGAAGCTTTCTTT
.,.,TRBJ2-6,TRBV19,CASSIPGANVLTF,TGTGCCAGTAGTATACCTGGGGCCAACGTCCTGACTTTC
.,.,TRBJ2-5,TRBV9,CASSVGGYETQYF,TGTGCCAGCAGCGTAGGAGGGTATGAGACCCAGTACTTC
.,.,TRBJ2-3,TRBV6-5,CASSYSDRLRDTQYF,TGTGCCAGCAGTTACTCAGACAGACTCAGGGATACGCAGTATTTT
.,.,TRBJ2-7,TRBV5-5,CASSSYRGAGRREQYF,TGTGCCAGCAGCTCCTACCGGGGAGCCGGCCGGCGCGAGCAGTACTTC
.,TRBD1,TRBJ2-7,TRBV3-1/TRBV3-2,CASSQEKWLRRTGVTSGLYEQYF,TGTGCCAGCAGCCAAGAAAAATGGTTGCGGCGGACAGGGGTTACTTCGGGTCTATACGAGCAGTACTTC
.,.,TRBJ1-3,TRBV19,CASRSSGARNTIYF,TGTGCCAGTAGAAGCTCAGGGGCAAGAAACACCATATATTTT
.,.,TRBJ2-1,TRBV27,CASSLSSGDGPYNEQFF,TGTGCCAGCAGTTTATCCTCAGGGGACGGTCCCTACAATGAGCAGTTCTTC
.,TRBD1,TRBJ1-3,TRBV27,CASSPSEGQGRGNTIYF,TGTGCCAGCAGTCCCTCCGAGGGACAGGGGCGGGGAAACACCATATATTTT
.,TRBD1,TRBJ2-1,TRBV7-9,CASSQAGTEYNEQFF,TGTGCCAGCAGCCAAGCCGGGACAGAGTACAATGAGCAGTTCTTC
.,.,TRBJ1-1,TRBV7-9,CASSLGTTGNTEAFF,TGTGCCAGCAGCTTAGGGACGACGGGGAACACTGAAGCTTTCTTT
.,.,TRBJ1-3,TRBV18,CASSQIQGNSGNTIYF,TGTGCCAGCTCGCAAATACAGGGAAACTCTGGAAACACCATATATTTT
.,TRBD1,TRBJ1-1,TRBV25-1,CASTGTGRNTEAFF,TGTGCCAGTACCGGGACAGGGAGGAACACTGAAGCTTTCTTT
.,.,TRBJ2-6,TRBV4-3,CASSQDGVVSGANVLTF,TGCGCCAGCAGCCAAGATGGGGTGGTCTCTGGGGCCAACGTCCTGACTTTC
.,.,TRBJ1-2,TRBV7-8,CASSLRRVPGNYGYTF,TGTGCCAGCAGCTTGAGGCGGGTACCCGGGAACTATGGCTACACCTTC
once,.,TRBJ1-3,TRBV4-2,CASSQDRRRESGNTIYF,TGTGCCAGCAGCCAAGATCGACGACGGGAATCTGGAAACACCATATATTTT
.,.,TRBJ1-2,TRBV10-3,CAISVQKDGYGYTF,TGTGCCATCAGTGTTCAGAAGGACGGCTATGGCTACACCTTC
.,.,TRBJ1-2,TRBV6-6,CASSYSKGYGYTF,TGTGCCAGCAGTTACTCGAAGGGGTATGGCTACACCTTC
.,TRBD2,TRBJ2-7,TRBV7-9,CASSLEISGGEQYF,TGTGCCAGCAGCTTAGAAATCTCGGGGGGCGAGCAGTACTTC
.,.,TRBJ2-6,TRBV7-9,CASSLGSGSGANVLTF,TGTGCCAGCAGCTTAGGTTCCGGCTCTGGGGCCAACGTCCTGACTTTC
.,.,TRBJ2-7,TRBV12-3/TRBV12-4,CASSPGGSYEQYF,TGTGCCAGCTCCCCCGGGGGTTCCTACGAGCAGTACTTC
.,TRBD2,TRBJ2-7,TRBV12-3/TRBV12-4,CASRSGAYEQYF,TGTGCCAGCAGGAGCGGGGCCTACGAGCAGTACTTC
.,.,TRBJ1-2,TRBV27,CASSLAAANYGYTF,TGTGCCAGCAGTTTAGCCGCTGCTAACTATGGCTACACCTTC
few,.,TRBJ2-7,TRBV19,CATGSSYEQYF,TGTGCCACAGGGAGCTCCTACGAGCAGTACTTC
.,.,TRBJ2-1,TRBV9,CASSVDSLPTTEQFF,TGTGCCAGCAGCGTAGACTCTCTCCCCACGACTGAGCAGTTCTTC
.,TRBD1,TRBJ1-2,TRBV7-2,CASSLTGVSGYTF,TGTGCCAGCAGCTTGACAGGGGTGAGCGGCTACACCTTC
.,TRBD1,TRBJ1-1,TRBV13,CASSLGHTGGKMNTEAFF,TGTGCCAGCAGCTTAGGCCACACAGGGGGCAAGATGAACACTGAAGCTTTCTTT
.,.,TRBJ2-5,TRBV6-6,CASSYTGAYGGETQYF,TGTGCCAGCAGTTACACAGGGGCTTACGGGGGAGAGACCCAGTACTTC
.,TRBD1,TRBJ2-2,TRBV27,CASSFGVYGTGDTGELFF,TGTGCCAGCAGTTTCGGGGTATATGGGACAGGGGACACCGGGGAGCTGTTTTTT
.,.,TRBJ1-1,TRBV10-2,CASSFGRTEAFF,TGCGCCAGCAGTTTCGGACGGACTGAAGCTTTCTTT
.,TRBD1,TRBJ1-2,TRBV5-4,CASSLRQGDYGYTF,TGTGCCAGCAGCTTGCGACAGGGAGACTATGGCTACACCTTC
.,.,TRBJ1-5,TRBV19,CASQFLDSRSIQPQHF,TGTGCCAGTCAATTCTTGGACAGTAGGAGTATCCAGCCCCAGCATTTT
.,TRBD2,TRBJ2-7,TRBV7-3,CASSLGTSSHEQYF,TGTGCCAGCAGCTTAGGGACTAGCTCCCACGAGCAGTACTTC
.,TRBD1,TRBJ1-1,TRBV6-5,CASSYATGLTEAFF,TGTGCCAGCAGTTACGCGACAGGGCTCACTGAAGCTTTCTTT
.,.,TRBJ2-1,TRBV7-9,CASSLGKDSYSYNEQFF,TGTGCCAGCAGCTTAGGAAAGGACAGTTACTCCTACAATGAGCAGTTCTTC
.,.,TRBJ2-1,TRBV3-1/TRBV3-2,CASSRGVSGEQFF,TGTGCCAGCAGCCGGGGGGTGAGCGGGGAGCAGTTCTTC
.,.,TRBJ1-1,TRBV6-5,CASSYGSSPGDTEAFF,TGTGCCAGCAGTTACGGGTCATCCCCGGGGGACACTGAAGCTTTCTTT
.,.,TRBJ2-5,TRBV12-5,CASGLGRRKGETQYF,TGTGCTAGTGGTTTGGGCCGTCGCAAAGGGGAGACCCAGTACTTC
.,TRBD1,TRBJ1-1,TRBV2,CASRQTGGAFF,TGTGCCAGCAGACAAACAGGGGGAGCTTTCTTT